A single T cell receptor (beta chain) is shown here with its context. Its specificity is not known. At one end, the junction sequence differs from germline, possibly due to a read error. This sample was included in a study of blood T cells in healthy people across ages. The authors ran a second PCR of 7 to 11 cycles using a sample-barcoded 5' primer and a J-beta primer mix. TCRdb recomputed calls from the 5' RACE reads with MiXCR, one row per CDR3 protein. This table has hundreds of thousands of distinct CDR3 sequences, over 40% appearing once. Donors were healthy Caucasian individuals from Russia aged roughly 6 to 90. The study, taken as a whole, reports: The study regarded diversity estimates from one million T cells as underestimates. Age brought a roughly linear fall in TCR beta diversity measured per million T cells.

Germline assignment: CDR1 LGHNA and CDR2 YNFKEQ. There are 15 residues in the CDR3. The receptor was derived from a man older than 75 in good health. The V and J genes are TRBV4-2 and TRBJ2-7, with 7 bases lining up with TRBD1. The last part of the DNA fits TRBJ2-4 better; the J call may be wrong. The sequenced sample was blood. The CDR3 DNA reads as TGTGCCAGCAACCAAGAACGGACAGGAGAAAACATTCAGTACTTC. Protein product: CASNQERTGENIQYF.